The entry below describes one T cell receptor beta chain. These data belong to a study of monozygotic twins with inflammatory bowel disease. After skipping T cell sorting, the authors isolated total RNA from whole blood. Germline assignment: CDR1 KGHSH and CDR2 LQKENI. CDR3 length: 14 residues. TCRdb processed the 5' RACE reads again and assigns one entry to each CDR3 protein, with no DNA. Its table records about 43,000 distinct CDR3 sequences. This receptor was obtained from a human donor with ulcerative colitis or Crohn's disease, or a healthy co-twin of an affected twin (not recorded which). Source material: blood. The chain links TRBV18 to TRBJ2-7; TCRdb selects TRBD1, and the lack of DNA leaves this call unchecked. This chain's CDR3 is CASSGQRVGYEQYF.